The following is a T cell receptor (beta chain) sequence with its context. These data come from a study of cytomegalovirus exposure and HLA in healthy donors. TCRdb keeps only in-frame clones here, not all; method: immunoSEQ multiplex PCR. The table includes 130,000 or so clones, roughly 90% detected once. Germline assignment: CDR1 KGHSH and CDR2 LQKENI. J gave up 3 bases and V 0 bases, and 3 bases lay outside the gene matches. The CDR3 has 15 residues. The receptor comes from a woman under 30 in good health and CMV-seronegative. Sequenced: PBMCs. The chain links TRBV18 to TRBJ2-7; 9 bases agree with TRBD2. CDR3 DNA sequence: TGTGCCAGCTCACCACCAGCGGGAGGCCGCTACGAGCAGTACTTC. Translating gives CASSPPAGGRYEQYF.